The entry below gives a single T cell receptor (beta chain) sequence along with its context. Its antigen remains unidentified. Per the authors' pipeline: Out-of-frame sequences were removed, leaving around 2,000,000 distinct TCRbeta sequences. Clones were sequenced by immunoSEQ multiplex PCR, and TCRdb holds only the in-frame ones, with some missing. Clone size and the V and J calls come from that table; the DNA yielded D and trimming. The table shows 70,000 or so clones, with around four fifths occurring only once. The data were taken from a study of memory CD4+ T cells and cytomegalovirus serostatus. Findings and caveats of the study: A US-trained random forest predicted CMV serostatus with median AUC approximately 0.9.

CDR3 length: 16 residues. Germline loops: CDR1 MNHEY, CDR2 SVGAGI. Trimming stripped 0 bases from V and 2 bases from J, with 13 bases between. The sort gate was single viable CD3+CD4+CD8-CD45RO+ cells for memory CD4+ T cells. V and J are TRBV6-5 and TRBJ1-2; the D is unclear. The sequence came from an adult in good health and CMV-seropositive. Sequencing input: memory CD4+ T cells from blood. For the CDR3, the DNA is TGTGCCAGCAGTTACTCGACTGTTAGGCCCAACTATGGCTACACCTTC. The encoded protein is CASSYSTVRPNYGYTF.